These T cell receptor beta chains were read from a single sample in a study of OX40 agonist ivuxolimab in advanced cancers. Repertoires were generated with immunoSEQ multiplex PCR, while TCRdb's copy carries only in-frame clones and drops some. Found here are around 88,000 clones, under 95% of them singletons; the top ten hold around 0.51%. Sequenced here: CD4+ or CD8+ T cells sorted from blood, sampled in a trial of the OX40 agonist ivuxolimab. These receptors were collected from an adult with an advanced solid tumor such as melanoma, head and neck, liver or kidney cancer. Each CDR3 is given with its conserved first and last residue. A D gene is named only where the DNA matches it firmly. Rows may omit the clone size; those that give it use once, few, many or a size class.

cdr3_nt,cdr3_aa,d_call,j_call,clone_size,v_call
TGTGCCAGCAGCCCTCGATCCGAGGGGTCCTACGAGCAGTACTTC,CASSPRSEGSYEQYF,NA,TRBJ2-7,NA,TRBV9
TGTGCCAGCAGTAGGGACAGGGTAGCCACCGGGGAGCTGTTTTTT,CASSRDRVATGELFF,TRBD1,TRBJ2-2,NA,TRBV7-2
TGTGCCAGCAGCTTCGGACCACCCCAAGAGACCCAGTACTTC,CASSFGPPQETQYF,NA,TRBJ2-5,NA,TRBV5-5
TGTGCCAGCAGCCTCCGGGCGGGAGTTGGCTACACCTTC,CASSLRAGVGYTF,NA,TRBJ1-2,NA,TRBV6-6
TGCAGCGTTAGACAGGGGAACAATGAGCAGTTCTTC,CSVRQGNNEQFF,TRBD1,TRBJ2-1,NA,TRBV29-1
TGTGCCAGCAGCTTGGGACCAAACTCCTACAATGAGCAGTTCTTC,CASSLGPNSYNEQFF,NA,TRBJ2-1,NA,TRBV5-6
TGTGCCAGCAGCTTAGACGCAGGACTAGCGCGGGAGACCCAGTACTTC,CASSLDAGLARETQYF,TRBD2,TRBJ2-5,NA,TRBV11-3
TGTGCCAGCAGCGCCTACGGGACACTAGCCAAAAACATTCAGTACTTC,CASSAYGTLAKNIQYF,NA,TRBJ2-4,NA,TRBV9
TGTGCCAGCGGTGGGGCAGCCACTAACTATGGCTACACCTTC,CASGGAATNYGYTF,NA,TRBJ1-2,NA,TRBV6-5
TGTGCCAGCAGTGCAGCACAGGGAGGTGGCAATCAGCCCCAGCATTTT,CASSAAQGGGNQPQHF,NA,TRBJ1-5,NA,TRBV6-1
TGTGCCAGCGGCTTGGAATTGGACTATGGCTACACCTTC,CASGLELDYGYTF,NA,TRBJ1-2,NA,TRBV6-1
TGTGCCAGCAGCTTAAGTAGTCTTAGCACAGATACGCAGTATTTT,CASSLSSLSTDTQYF,NA,TRBJ2-3,NA,TRBV5-4
TGTGCCAGCAGTCTGGCAGGGGCATGGAACACTGAAGCTTTCTTT,CASSLAGAWNTEAFF,NA,TRBJ1-1,NA,TRBV6-1
TGTGCCAGCAGTGACGTCGGGACAGGAAAAACTGAAGCTTTCTTT,CASSDVGTGKTEAFF,TRBD1,TRBJ1-1,NA,TRBV25-1
TGTGCCAGCAGTTACCCGACAGGGCCCTACAATGAGCAGTTCTTC,CASSYPTGPYNEQFF,TRBD1,TRBJ2-1,NA,TRBV6-5
TGCGCCAGCTCTCTTATCCTTACTGACACAGATACGCAGTATTTT,CASSLILTDTDTQYF,NA,TRBJ2-3,NA,TRBV5-1
TGTGCCAGTAGTATAGAATGGAAACTAGCTAGGACCGGGGAGCTGTTTTTT,CASSIEWKLARTGELFF,NA,TRBJ2-2,NA,TRBV19
TGTGCCAGCAGCTTCGGGGCGGGGGCGACAGATACGCAGTATTTT,CASSFGAGATDTQYF,NA,TRBJ2-3,NA,TRBV5-4
TGTGCCAGCAGCTTAACGGGACTAGCGGGGGGCCAAGAGACCCAGTACTTC,CASSLTGLAGGQETQYF,TRBD2,TRBJ2-5,NA,TRBV7-3
TGTGCCAGCAGTGACTACCCCGGGACAGGGAATGGCTACACCTTC,CASSDYPGTGNGYTF,TRBD1,TRBJ1-2,NA,TRBV6-4
TGTGCCAGCAGAGAACTAGTTAGCACAGATACGCAGTATTTT,CASRELVSTDTQYF,NA,TRBJ2-3,NA,TRBV2
TGTGCCAGCAGCCAAACCGACAGGGTGGACACCATATATTTT,CASSQTDRVDTIYF,TRBD1,TRBJ1-3,NA,TRBV14
TGTGCCAGCAGTGAAATGGCAGCCGGGGAGCTGTTTTTT,CASSEMAAGELFF,NA,TRBJ2-2,NA,TRBV6-1
TGTGCCAGCAGCTTAGTCGACAGGGGGCTTACCGGGGAGCTGTTTTTT,CASSLVDRGLTGELFF,TRBD1,TRBJ2-2,NA,TRBV7-3
TGTGCCATCAGTGGCCGCGAGGGTCTCGCTGAAGCTTTCTTT,CAISGREGLAEAFF,NA,TRBJ1-1,NA,TRBV10-3
TGCGCCAGCAGCCCGGGGGCAGGGTCAGATTATGGCTACACCTTC,CASSPGAGSDYGYTF,NA,TRBJ1-2,NA,TRBV5-1
TGTGCCAGCAGCTTCCTGGAGGGAGCCAATGAGCAGTTCTTC,CASSFLEGANEQFF,NA,TRBJ2-1,NA,TRBV7-3
TGTGCCTGGAGTGTAGGGGACAGTAGCAATCAGCCCCAGCATTTT,CAWSVGDSSNQPQHF,TRBD1,TRBJ1-5,NA,TRBV30
TGTGCCAGCAGTGGGCAGGGGGCCTACAATGAGCAGTTCTTC,CASSGQGAYNEQFF,TRBD1,TRBJ2-1,few,TRBV6-1
TGTGCCAGCAGGGACAGGGCCAGTGAGTACTTC,CASRDRASEYF,TRBD1,TRBJ2-7,NA,TRBV6-1
TGTGCCAGCAGCTCCGGGACGAACACTGAAGCTTTCTTT,CASSSGTNTEAFF,NA,TRBJ1-1,NA,TRBV7-3
TGTGCCATCAGGCAAATGAATGAGCAGTTCTTC,CAIRQMNEQFF,NA,TRBJ2-1,NA,TRBV10-3
TGTGCCAGCAGCAACCGTTTCAGCAATCAGCCCCAGCATTTT,CASSNRFSNQPQHF,NA,TRBJ1-5,NA,TRBV7-2
TGTGCCAGCAGTCTGGGGACAGGGGGCGTATACGAGCAGTACTTC,CASSLGTGGVYEQYF,TRBD1,TRBJ2-7,NA,TRBV27
TGTGCCAGCATGGAGTTCAATCAGCCCCAGCATTTT,CASMEFNQPQHF,NA,TRBJ1-5,NA,TRBV6-1
TGCGCCAGCAGTCGACAGGGGGGCACAGATACGCAGTATTTT,CASSRQGGTDTQYF,TRBD1,TRBJ2-3,NA,TRBV5-1
TGTGCCAGCAGCTTGATGGCAGGGGGCGCGCGGACCGGGGAGCTGTTTTTT,CASSLMAGGARTGELFF,TRBD1,TRBJ2-2,few,TRBV11-3
TGTGCCAGCAGGGACTATTCGGACACCATATATTTT,CASRDYSDTIYF,NA,TRBJ1-3,NA,TRBV25-1
TGTGCCAGCAGTGAAGGGTGGCAGACCTCTTGGGAGACCCAGTACTTC,CASSEGWQTSWETQYF,NA,TRBJ2-5,NA,TRBV6-1
TGTGCCAGCAGCTTAGCGCTAGCGGGGGCGCAGTATTTT,CASSLALAGAQYF,TRBD2,TRBJ2-3,once,TRBV7-3
TGTGCCAGCAGCGTAGACCTCTTTGGGTTCTATGGCTACACCTTC,CASSVDLFGFYGYTF,NA,TRBJ1-2,NA,TRBV9
TGTGCCAGCAGAGCCGGGGGGTGGTACCAAGAGACCCAGTACTTC,CASRAGGWYQETQYF,TRBD2,TRBJ2-5,NA,TRBV27
TGTGCCAGTAGGACGGGACAATCCTACGAGCAGTACTTC,CASRTGQSYEQYF,NA,TRBJ2-7,NA,TRBV19
TGTGCCAGCAGCTTCGGACAGGGCGCCTCCCCCCTCCACTTT,CASSFGQGASPLHF,TRBD1,TRBJ1-6,NA,TRBV7-9
TGTGCCAGCAGTTTAGGGGGGGCCGGGGAGCTGTTTTTT,CASSLGGAGELFF,TRBD2,TRBJ2-2,NA,TRBV27
TGCGCCAGCAGCTCGGGACAGGGGGCAACCTACGAGCAGTACTTC,CASSSGQGATYEQYF,TRBD1,TRBJ2-7,NA,TRBV5-1
TGCGCCAGCGGACCACGGAGCGGGCTCACCGGGGAGCTGTTTTTT,CASGPRSGLTGELFF,NA,TRBJ2-2,NA,TRBV5-1
TGTGCCAGCAGCACTGACAGCCGAGAGACCCAGTACTTC,CASSTDSRETQYF,NA,TRBJ2-5,once,TRBV4-2
TGTGCCACCAGCAGAGGTCGGAGTGGCTACACCTTC,CATSRGRSGYTF,NA,TRBJ1-2,NA,TRBV15
TGTGCCAGCAGCTCGGGACCCTACGAGCAGTACTTC,CASSSGPYEQYF,NA,TRBJ2-7,NA,TRBV7-9
TGTGCCAGCAGCTCGATTAGCGGGAGTACCCACAATGAGCAGTTCTTC,CASSSISGSTHNEQFF,TRBD2,TRBJ2-1,NA,TRBV11-2
TGCGCCAGCAGCTCTGGACTAGTCTTCGGCGGGGAGCTGTTTTTT,CASSSGLVFGGELFF,TRBD2,TRBJ2-2,NA,TRBV5-1
TGTGCCAGCAGCCAAGAATCTAGCGGGGTAAGCACAGATACGCAGTATTTT,CASSQESSGVSTDTQYF,TRBD2,TRBJ2-3,NA,TRBV4-2